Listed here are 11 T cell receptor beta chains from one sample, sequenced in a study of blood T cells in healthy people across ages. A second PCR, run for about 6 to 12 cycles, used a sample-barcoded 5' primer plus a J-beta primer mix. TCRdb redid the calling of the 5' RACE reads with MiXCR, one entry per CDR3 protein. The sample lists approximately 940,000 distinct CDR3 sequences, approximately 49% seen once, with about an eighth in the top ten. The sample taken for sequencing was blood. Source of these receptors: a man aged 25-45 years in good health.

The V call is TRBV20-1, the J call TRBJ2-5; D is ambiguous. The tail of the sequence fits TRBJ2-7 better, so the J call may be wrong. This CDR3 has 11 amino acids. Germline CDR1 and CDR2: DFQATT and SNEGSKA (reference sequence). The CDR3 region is CSASPVYEQYF. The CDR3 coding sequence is TGCAGTGCTAGCCCTGTTTACGAGCAGTACTTC.

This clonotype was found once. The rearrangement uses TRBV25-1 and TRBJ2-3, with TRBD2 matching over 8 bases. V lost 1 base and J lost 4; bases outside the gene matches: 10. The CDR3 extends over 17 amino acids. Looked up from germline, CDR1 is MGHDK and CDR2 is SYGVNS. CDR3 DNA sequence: TGTGCCAGCAGTGAATGGTCGGGGGGGCAATCCCCAGATACGCAGTATTTT. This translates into CASSEWSGGQSPDTQYF.

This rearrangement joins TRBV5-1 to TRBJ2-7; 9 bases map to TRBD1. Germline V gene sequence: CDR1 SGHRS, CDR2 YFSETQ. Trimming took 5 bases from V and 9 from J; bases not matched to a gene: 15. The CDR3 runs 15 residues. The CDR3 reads CASRPAPQGAEVQYF. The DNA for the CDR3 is TGCGCCAGCAGACCTGCACCACAGGGGGCGGAGGTGCAGTACTTC.

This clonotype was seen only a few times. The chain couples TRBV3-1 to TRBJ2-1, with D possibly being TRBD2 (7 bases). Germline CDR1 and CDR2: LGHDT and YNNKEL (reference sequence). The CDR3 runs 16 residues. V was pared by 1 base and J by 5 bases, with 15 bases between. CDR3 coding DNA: TGTGCCAGCAGCCAAGCCCAAGGGGGGGCCCACAATGAGCAGTTCTTC. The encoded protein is CASSQAQGGAHNEQFF.

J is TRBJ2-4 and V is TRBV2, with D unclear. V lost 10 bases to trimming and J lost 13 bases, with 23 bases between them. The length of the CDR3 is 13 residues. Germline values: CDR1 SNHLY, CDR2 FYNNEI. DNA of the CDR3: TGTGCCACCCTCGGGTCCGCAAAGGTTGAGCAGTACTTC. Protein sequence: CATLGSAKVEQYF. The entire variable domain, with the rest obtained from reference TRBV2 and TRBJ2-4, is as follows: EPEVTQTPSHQVTQMGQEVILRCVPISNHLYFYWYRQILGQKVEFLVSFYNNEISEKSEIFDDQFSVERPDGSNFTLKIRSTKLEDSAMYFCATLGSAKVEQYFGAGTRLSVL.

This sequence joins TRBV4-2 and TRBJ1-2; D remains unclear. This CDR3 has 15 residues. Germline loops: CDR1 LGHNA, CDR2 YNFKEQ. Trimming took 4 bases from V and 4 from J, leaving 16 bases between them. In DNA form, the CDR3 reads TGTGCCAGCAGCCTGATTAAGGAGGCCCTCTATGGCTACACCTTC. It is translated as CASSLIKEALYGYTF.

The CDR3 loop reads CASRPQGTNGYTF. CDR3 sequence (DNA): TGTGCCAGCCGTCCTCAGGGAACTAATGGCTACACCTTC. J is TRBJ1-2 and V is TRBV28; maybe TRBD1 (5 bases). In germline, CDR1 is MDHEN, CDR2 SYDVKM. The V and J ends lost 8 bases and 6 bases respectively, with 16 bases between them. This CDR3 has 13 residues.

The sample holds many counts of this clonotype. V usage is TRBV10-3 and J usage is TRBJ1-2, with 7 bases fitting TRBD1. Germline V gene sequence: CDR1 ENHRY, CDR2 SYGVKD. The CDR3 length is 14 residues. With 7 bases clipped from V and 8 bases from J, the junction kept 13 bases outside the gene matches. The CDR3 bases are TGTGCCATCAAACAGACAGGGTCAAGGAGCGGCTACACCTTC. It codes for CAIKQTGSRSGYTF.

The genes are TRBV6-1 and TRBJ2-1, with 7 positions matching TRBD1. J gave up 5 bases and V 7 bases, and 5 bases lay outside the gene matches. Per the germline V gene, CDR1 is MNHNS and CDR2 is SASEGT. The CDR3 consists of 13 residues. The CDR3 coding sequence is TGTGCCAGCAAGATTACAGGGGACAATGAGCAGTTCTTC. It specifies CASKITGDNEQFF.

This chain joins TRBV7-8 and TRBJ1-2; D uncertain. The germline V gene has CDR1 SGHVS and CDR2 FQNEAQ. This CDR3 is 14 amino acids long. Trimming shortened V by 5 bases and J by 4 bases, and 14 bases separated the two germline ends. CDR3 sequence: CASSGGLGSYGYTF. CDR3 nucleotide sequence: TGTGCCAGCAGCGGAGGCTTGGGGAGCTATGGCTACACCTTC.

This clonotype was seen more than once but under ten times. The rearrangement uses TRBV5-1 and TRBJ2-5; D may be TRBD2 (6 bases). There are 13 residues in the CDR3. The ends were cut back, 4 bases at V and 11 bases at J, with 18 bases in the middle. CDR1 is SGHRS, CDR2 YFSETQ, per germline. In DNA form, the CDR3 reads TGCGCCAGCAGCCCTCTTGGACCGGGGGAGCAGTACTTC. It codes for CASSPLGPGEQYF.